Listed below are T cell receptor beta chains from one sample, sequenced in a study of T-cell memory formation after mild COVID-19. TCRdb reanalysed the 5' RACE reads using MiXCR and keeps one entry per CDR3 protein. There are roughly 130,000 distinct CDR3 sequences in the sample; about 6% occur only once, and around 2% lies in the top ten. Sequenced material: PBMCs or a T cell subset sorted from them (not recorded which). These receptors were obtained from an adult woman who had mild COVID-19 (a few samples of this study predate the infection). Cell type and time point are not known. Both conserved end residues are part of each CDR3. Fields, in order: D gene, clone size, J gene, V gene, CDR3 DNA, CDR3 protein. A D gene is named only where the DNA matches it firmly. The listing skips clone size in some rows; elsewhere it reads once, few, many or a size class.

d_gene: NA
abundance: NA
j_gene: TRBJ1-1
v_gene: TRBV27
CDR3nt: TGTGCCAGCAGACCTTCGGGGATGGGAGAGAACACTGAAGCTTTCTTT
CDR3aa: CASRPSGMGENTEAFF

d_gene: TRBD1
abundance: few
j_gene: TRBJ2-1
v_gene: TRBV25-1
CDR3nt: TGTGCCAGCAGTGATGGACAGGGACCTTACAATGAGCAGTTCTTC
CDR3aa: CASSDGQGPYNEQFF

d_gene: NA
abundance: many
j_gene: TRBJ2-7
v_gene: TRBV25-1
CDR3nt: TGTGCCAGCAGTGAGCGTCCGTACGAGCAGTACTTC
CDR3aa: CASSERPYEQYF

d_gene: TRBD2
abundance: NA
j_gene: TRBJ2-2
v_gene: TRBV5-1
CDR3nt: TGCGCCAGCAGCACAAGCGGGGGGCGGAACACCGGGGAGCTGTTTTTT
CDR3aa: CASSTSGGRNTGELFF

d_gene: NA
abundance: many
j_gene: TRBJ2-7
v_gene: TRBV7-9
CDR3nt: TGTGCCAGCAGCCGCTCTGGGACGGTTCCCACCTACGAGCAGTACTTC
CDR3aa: CASSRSGTVPTYEQYF

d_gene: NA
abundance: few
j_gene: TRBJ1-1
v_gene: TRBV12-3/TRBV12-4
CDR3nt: TGTGCCAGCAGCCTAACACCGGGACAAGGGGTGGCTTTCTTT
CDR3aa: CASSLTPGQGVAFF

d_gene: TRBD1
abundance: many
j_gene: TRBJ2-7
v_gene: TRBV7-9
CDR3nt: TGTGCCAGCAGCCCCTTGACAGGGTTGTTGGACGAGCAGTACTTC
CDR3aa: CASSPLTGLLDEQYF

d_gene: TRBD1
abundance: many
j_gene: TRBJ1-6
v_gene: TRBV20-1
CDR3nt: TGCAGTGCTAGAGATGGGACAGTAGCGAGCTCCTATAATTCACCCCTCCACTTT
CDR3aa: CSARDGTVASSYNSPLHF

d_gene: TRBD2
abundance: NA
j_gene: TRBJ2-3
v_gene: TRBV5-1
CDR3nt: TGCGCCAGCAGCTGGGGCAGCGGGGGCACAGATACGCAGTATTTT
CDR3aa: CASSWGSGGTDTQYF

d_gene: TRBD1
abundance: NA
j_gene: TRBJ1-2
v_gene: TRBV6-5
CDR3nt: TGTGCCAGCCGTGGGTCTCACGGACAGGTCTATGGCTACACCTTC
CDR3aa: CASRGSHGQVYGYTF

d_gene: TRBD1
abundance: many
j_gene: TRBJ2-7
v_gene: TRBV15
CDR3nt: TGTGCCACCAGCAGAGGCCGGGACAGTTACGAGCAGTACTTC
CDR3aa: CATSRGRDSYEQYF

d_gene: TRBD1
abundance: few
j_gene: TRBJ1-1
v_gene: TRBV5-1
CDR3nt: TGCGCCAGCAGCCCTCGATCGGGACAGGGGAACACTGAAGCTTTCTTT
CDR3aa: CASSPRSGQGNTEAFF

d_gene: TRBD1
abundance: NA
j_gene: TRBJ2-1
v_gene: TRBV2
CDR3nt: TGTGCCAGCAGTGAATGGGACAGGGGGTCGGATGAGCAGTTCTTC
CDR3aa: CASSEWDRGSDEQFF

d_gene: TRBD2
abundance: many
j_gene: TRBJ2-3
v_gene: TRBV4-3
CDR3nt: TGCGCCAGCAGCCAAGTGGGACTAGCTGGTACGCAGTATTTT
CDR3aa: CASSQVGLAGTQYF

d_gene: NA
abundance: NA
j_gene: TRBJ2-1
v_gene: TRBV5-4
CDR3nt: TGTGCCAGCAGCTTGGGCCTAGTATATAGCGATGAGCAGTTCTTC
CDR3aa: CASSLGLVYSDEQFF

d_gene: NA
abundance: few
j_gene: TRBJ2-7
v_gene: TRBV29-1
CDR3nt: TGCAGCGTTGACCAGGGTGACTTC
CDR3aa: CSVDQGDF

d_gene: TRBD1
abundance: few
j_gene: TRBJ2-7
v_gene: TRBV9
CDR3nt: TGTGCCAGCAGCTCCCGGGACAGGGGACCTTACGAGCAGTACTTC
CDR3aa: CASSSRDRGPYEQYF

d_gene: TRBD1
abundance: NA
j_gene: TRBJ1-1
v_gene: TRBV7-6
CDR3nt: TGTGCCAGCAGCAGACACAGGGGTGCGAACACTGAAGCTTTCTTT
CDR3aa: CASSRHRGANTEAFF

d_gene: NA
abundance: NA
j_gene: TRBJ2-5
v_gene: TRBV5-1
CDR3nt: TGCGCCAGCAGCTTGGCAGGGAACCAAGAGACCCAGTACTTC
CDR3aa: CASSLAGNQETQYF

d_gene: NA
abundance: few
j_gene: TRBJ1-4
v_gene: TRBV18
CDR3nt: TGTGCCAGCTCACCTTCCGACCAGGGGCGAAAACTGTTTTTT
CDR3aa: CASSPSDQGRKLFF

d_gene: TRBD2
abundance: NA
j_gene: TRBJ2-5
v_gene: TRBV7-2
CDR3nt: TGTGCCAGCAGCCCGGACCGGACTAGCGCTCAAGAGACCCAGTACTTC
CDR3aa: CASSPDRTSAQETQYF

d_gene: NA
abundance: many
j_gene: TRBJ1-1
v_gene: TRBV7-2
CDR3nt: TGTGCCAGCAGCTTAGGTCCTCGGGTTGAAGCTTTCTTT
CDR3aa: CASSLGPRVEAFF

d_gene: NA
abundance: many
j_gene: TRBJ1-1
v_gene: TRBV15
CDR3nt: TGTGCCACCAGCAGAGTCGCCAGGGCGAACACTGAAGCTTTCTTT
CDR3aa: CATSRVARANTEAFF

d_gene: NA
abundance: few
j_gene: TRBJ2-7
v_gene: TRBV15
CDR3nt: TGTGCCACCAGCAGAGATACCAGCGGGTCCCTCGAGCAGTACTTC
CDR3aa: CATSRDTSGSLEQYF

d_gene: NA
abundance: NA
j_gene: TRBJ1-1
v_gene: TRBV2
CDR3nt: TGTGCCAGCATTGTGGGACCCAACACTGAAGCTTTCTTT
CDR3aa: CASIVGPNTEAFF

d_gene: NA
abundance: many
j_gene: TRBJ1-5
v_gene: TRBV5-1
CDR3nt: TGCGCCAGCAGCTTGGAGGTCGGTAATCAGCCCCAGCATTTT
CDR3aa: CASSLEVGNQPQHF

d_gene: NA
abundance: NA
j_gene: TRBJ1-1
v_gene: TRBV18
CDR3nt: TGTGCCAGCTCACTATACGGACGGAACACTGAAGCTTTCTTT
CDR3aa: CASSLYGRNTEAFF

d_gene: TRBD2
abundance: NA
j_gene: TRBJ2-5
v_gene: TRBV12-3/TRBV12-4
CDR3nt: TGTGCCAGCAGATTAGCGGGGGGGCGAGAGACCCAGTACTTC
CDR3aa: CASRLAGGRETQYF

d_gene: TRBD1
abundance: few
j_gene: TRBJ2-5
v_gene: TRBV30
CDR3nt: TGTGCCTGGAGTATTGGACAGGGGACGTTCCAAGAGACCCAGTACTTC
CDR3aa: CAWSIGQGTFQETQYF

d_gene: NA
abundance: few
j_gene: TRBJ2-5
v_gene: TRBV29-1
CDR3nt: TGCAGCGTTTACAGGGGAGGGGACCAAGAGACCCAGTACTTC
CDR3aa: CSVYRGGDQETQYF

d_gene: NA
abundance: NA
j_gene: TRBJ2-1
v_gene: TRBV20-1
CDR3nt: TGCAGTGCTCACCCCGGGACGAAAAAAGGGGAGCAGTTCTTC
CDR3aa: CSAHPGTKKGEQFF

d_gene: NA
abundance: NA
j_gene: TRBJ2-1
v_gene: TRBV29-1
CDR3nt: TGCAGCGTTGAGAACAGGGACCCAGGCGCCTACAATGAGCAGTTCTTC
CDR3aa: CSVENRDPGAYNEQFF

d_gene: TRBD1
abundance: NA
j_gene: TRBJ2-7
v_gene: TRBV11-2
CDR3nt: TGTGCCAGCAGCTTAGATCAAGGGACAGGGATCCACGAGCAGTACTTC
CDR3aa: CASSLDQGTGIHEQYF

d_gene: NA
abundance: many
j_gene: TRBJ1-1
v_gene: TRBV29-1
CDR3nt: TGCAGCGTTGCGTGGGTGAGGAACACTGAAGCTTTCTTT
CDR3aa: CSVAWVRNTEAFF

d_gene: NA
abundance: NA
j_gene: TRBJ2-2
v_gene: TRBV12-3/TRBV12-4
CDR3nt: TGTGCCAGCAGGTCTTGGAGAGGATCCGGGGAGCTGTTTTTT
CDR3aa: CASRSWRGSGELFF

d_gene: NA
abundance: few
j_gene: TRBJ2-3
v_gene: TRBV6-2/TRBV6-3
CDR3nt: TGTGCCAGCGTTAACACCCGGTTGGATACGCAGTATTTT
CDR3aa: CASVNTRLDTQYF